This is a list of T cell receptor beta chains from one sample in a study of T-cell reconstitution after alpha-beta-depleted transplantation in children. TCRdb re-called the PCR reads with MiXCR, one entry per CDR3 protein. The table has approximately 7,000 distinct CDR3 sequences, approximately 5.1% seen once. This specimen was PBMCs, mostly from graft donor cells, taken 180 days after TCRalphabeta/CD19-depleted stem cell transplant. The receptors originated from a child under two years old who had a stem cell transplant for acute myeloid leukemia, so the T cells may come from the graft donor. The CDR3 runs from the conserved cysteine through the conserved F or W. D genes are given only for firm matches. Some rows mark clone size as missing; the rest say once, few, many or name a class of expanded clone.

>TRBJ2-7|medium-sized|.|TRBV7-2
CASSIRGTDTYEQYF
TGTGCCAGCAGCATAAGAGGGACGGATACCTACGAGCAGTACTTC
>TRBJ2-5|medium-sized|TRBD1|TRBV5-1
CASSLLGQKETQYF
TGCGCCAGCAGCTTGCTGGGACAGAAAGAGACCCAGTACTTC
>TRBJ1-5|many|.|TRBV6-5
CASSRTYSNQPQHF
TGTGCCAGCAGCCGGACGTATAGCAATCAGCCCCAGCATTTT
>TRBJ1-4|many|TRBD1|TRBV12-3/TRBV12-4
CASSFRTGLDEKLFF
TGTGCCAGCAGTTTCCGGACAGGATTGGACGAAAAACTGTTTTTT
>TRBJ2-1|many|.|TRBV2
CASSEKSGVPNEQFF
TGTGCCAGCAGCGAAAAGTCGGGGGTCCCTAATGAGCAGTTCTTC
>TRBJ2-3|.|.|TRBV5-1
CASSVPGGDRRDF
TGCGCCAGCAGCGTGCCAGGCGGGGATCGCAGGGATTTT
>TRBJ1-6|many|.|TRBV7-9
CASSPWAANSPLHF
TGTGCCAGCAGCCCGTGGGCGGCAAATTCACCCCTCCACTTT
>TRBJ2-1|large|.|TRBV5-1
CASSVGVVSYNEQFF
TGCGCCAGCAGTGTGGGGGTTGTTTCCTACAATGAGCAGTTCTTC
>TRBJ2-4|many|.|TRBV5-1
CASSPRVDKNIQYF
TGCGCCAGCAGCCCCAGGGTCGACAAAAACATTCAGTACTTC
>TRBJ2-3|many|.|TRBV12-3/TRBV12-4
CASRLTTDTQYF
TGTGCCAGCAGGCTAACCACAGATACGCAGTATTTT
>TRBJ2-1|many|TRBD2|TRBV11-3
CASSFRAGDYNEQFF
TGTGCCAGCAGCTTCCGAGCGGGAGACTACAATGAGCAGTTCTTC
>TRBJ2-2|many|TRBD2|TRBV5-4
CASSLGPPLAGVKNGELFF
TGTGCCAGCAGCTTGGGACCCCCACTAGCGGGAGTTAAAAACGGGGAGCTGTTTTTT
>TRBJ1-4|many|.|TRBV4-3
CASSQDPGTGLNEKLFF
TGCGCCAGCAGCCAAGATCCGGGTACAGGCCTTAATGAAAAACTGTTTTTT
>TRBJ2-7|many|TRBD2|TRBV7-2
CASSLRSGGRSSYEQYF
TGTGCCAGCAGCTTACGAAGCGGCGGGAGGTCGTCCTACGAGCAGTACTTC
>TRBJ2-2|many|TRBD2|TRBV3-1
CASSQGLAGDTGELFF
TGTGCCAGCAGCCAAGGACTAGCGGGAGATACCGGTGAGCTGTTTTTT
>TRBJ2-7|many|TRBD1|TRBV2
CASSERTGNYEQYF
TGTGCCAGCAGTGAAAGGACAGGGAACTACGAGCAGTACTTC
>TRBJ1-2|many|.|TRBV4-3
CASSQDWLRQGSYGYTF
TGCGCCAGCAGCCAAGATTGGCTCCGGCAGGGGTCCTATGGCTACACCTTC
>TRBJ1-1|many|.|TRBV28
CASSLGGMENTEAFF
TGTGCCAGCAGCCTGGGAGGGATGGAGAACACTGAAGCTTTCTTT
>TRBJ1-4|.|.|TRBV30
CAWSVNEKLFF
TGTGCCTGGAGTGTAAATGAAAAACTGTTTTTT
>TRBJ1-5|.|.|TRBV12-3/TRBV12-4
CASSLMAGNQPQHF
TGTGCCAGCAGTTTAATGGCTGGCAATCAGCCCCAGCATTTT